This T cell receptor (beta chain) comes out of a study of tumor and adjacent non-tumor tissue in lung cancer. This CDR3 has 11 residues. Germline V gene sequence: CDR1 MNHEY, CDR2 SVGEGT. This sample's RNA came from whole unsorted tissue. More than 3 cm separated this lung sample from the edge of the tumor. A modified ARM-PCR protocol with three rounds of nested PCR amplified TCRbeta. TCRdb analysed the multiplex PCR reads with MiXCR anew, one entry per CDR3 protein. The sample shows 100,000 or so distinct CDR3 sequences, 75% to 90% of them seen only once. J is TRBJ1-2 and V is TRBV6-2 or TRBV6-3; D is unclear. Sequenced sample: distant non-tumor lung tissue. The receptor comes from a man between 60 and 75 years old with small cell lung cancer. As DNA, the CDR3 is TGTGTCAACCAAACCAACTATGGCTACACCTTC. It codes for CVNQTNYGYTF.